These 31 T cell receptor beta chains share one sample of origin, sequenced in a study of glioma-infiltrating T cells. The iRepertoire nested amplicon-rescue multiplex PCR amplified TCR alpha and beta CDR3s from RNA. TCRdb independently ran MiXCR on the multiplex PCR reads; one entry per CDR3 protein. The sample has about 130,000 distinct CDR3 sequences, around 23% seen once. Material: glioma tissue, nonneoplastic brain tissue, or PBMCs (not recorded which). Every receptor here comes from a human donor with low-grade glioma or glioblastoma, undergoing nonglioma brain surgery, or in good health (not recorded which).

The chain joins TRBV3-1 to TRBJ1-4; D uncertain. Germline V gives CDR1 LGHDT, CDR2 YNNKEL (reference sequence). Trimming removed 2 bases at V and 4 bases at J, with 8 bases between. There are 14 residues in the CDR3. CDR3 region: CASSQKGINEKLFF. The CDR3 DNA reads as TGTGCCAGCAGCCAAAAGGGTATTAATGAAAAACTGTTTTTT.

This clonotype came up many times. CDR3 DNA: TGTGCCAGCAGCCCGCGGCCCCGGGAGACCCAGTACTTC. As protein: CASSPRPRETQYF. The chain carries TRBV6-1 and TRBJ2-5, with no clear D. This CDR3 comprises 13 residues. Germline V gives CDR1 MNHNS, CDR2 SASEGT. V was pared by 6 bases and J by 5 bases, with 13 bases between.

This clonotype was seen only a few times. The chain is built from TRBV27 and TRBJ1-1; D possibly corresponds to TRBD1 (5 bases). The V gene's germline CDR1 is MNHEY and CDR2 SMNVEV (reference sequence). Trimming removed 5 bases at V and 1 base at J, with 14 bases between. The CDR3 has 15 residues. The DNA for the CDR3 is TGTGCCAGCAGTCGATATCGGGGCAGGAACACTGAAGCTTTCTTT. Protein: CASSRYRGRNTEAFF.

J is TRBJ1-1 and V is TRBV10-1; possibly TRBD1 for D (6 bases). Germline V gene lookup returns CDR1 WNHNN and CDR2 SYGVQD (reference sequence). This CDR3 is built from 13 residues. Trimming pared 5 bases from V and 6 bases from J, leaving 13 bases between. CDR3 loop: CASSLTGSAEAFF. The CDR3 bases are TGCGCCAGCAGTTTGACAGGTAGCGCTGAAGCTTTCTTT.

This clonotype was counted many times. CDR3 loop: CASSLGLAVTDTQYF. The CDR3 region has the DNA TGTGCCAGCAGCCTGGGACTAGCGGTTACAGATACGCAGTATTTT. The genes are TRBV6-1 and TRBJ2-3, with TRBD2 identical over 11 bases. Trimming took 6 bases from V and 3 from J; bases not matched to a gene: 5. Germline CDR1 is MNHNS and CDR2 is SASEGT. CDR3 length equals 15 residues.

This chain links TRBV7-9 with TRBJ2-1; the D call may be TRBD1 or TRBD2 (5 bases each). The V and J ends lost 9 bases and 9 bases respectively, with 21 bases between them. The CDR3 runs 14 residues. Germline-derived CDR1 and CDR2 are SEHNR and FQNEAQ (reference sequence). DNA of the CDR3: TGTGCCAGTCACTCGCCCGGGGACGAGGGTGAGCAGTTCTTC. Translation: CASHSPGDEGEQFF.

This clonotype was seen ten or more times. The V gene is TRBV28, the J gene TRBJ1-1; tentatively, D is TRBD1 (5 bases). The length of the CDR3 is 12 residues. Germline V gene lookup returns CDR1 MDHEN and CDR2 SYDVKM. The V gene lost 7 bases and the J gene lost 4 bases, with 10 bases spanning the gap. The CDR3 nucleotides are TGTGCCAGCACCAGGGCTACCACTGAAGCTTTCTTT. Translation gives CASTRATTEAFF. Full variable domain (outside the CDR3, taken from reference TRBV28 and TRBJ1-1): DVKVTQSSRYLVKRTGEKVFLECVQDMDHENMFWYRQDPGLGLRLIYFSYDVKMKEKGDIPEGYSVSREKKERFSLILESASTNQTSMYLCASTRATTEAFFGQGTRLTVV.

This clonotype was seen a handful of times. The chain combines TRBV7-2 with TRBJ2-5; 7 positions match TRBD1. Germline CDR1 SGHTA, CDR2 FQGNSA. The junction had 12 bases not matched to a gene; V was cut back by 5 bases and J by 9 bases. This CDR3 spans 14 amino acids. The DNA of the CDR3 is TGTGCCAGCAGCGCACGTACCGGGACAGTGGCCCAGTACTTC. It yields the protein CASSARTGTVAQYF.

By its share, this clonotype is medium-sized. The chain uses TRBV19 and TRBJ1-5, with a tentative D call TRBD1 (5 bases). V shed 6 bases and J shed 7 bases, with 13 bases lying between them. This CDR3 comprises 13 residues. Germline CDR1 is LNHDA and CDR2 is SQIVND (reference sequence). CDR3 loop: CASSLWGKQPQHF. The CDR3 nucleotides are TGTGCCAGTAGCCTTTGGGGGAAACAGCCCCAGCATTTT.

The J gene is TRBJ2-3, the V gene TRBV12-3 or TRBV12-4; D remains unclear. V dropped 5 bases and J dropped 6 bases, with 9 bases sitting between them. The CDR3 is 12 residues long. CDR3: CASSPNRDTQYF. The CDR3 region has the DNA TGTGCCAGCAGTCCCAACCGGGATACGCAGTATTTT.

This rearrangement joins TRBV4-1 to TRBJ1-1; D gene uncertain. Germline lookup yields CDR1 MGHRA and CDR2 YSYEKL. The CDR3 loop spans 14 amino acids. V lost 0 bases, J lost 3 bases, and 8 bases lay in between. The CDR3 region is CASSQELWDTEAFF. Written as DNA, the CDR3 is TGCGCCAGCAGCCAAGAACTGTGGGACACTGAAGCTTTCTTT.

This clonotype is a singleton in its sample. In DNA form, the CDR3 reads TGTGCCAGCAGCTTAGACGGCAGGCGTAGCAATCAGCCCCAGCATTTT. Translation gives CASSLDGRRSNQPQHF. The V gene is TRBV7-2, the J gene TRBJ1-5; D gene uncertain. The CDR3 is 16 residues long. Germline V gene data show CDR1 as SGHTA and CDR2 as FQGNSA. V lost 1 base and J 0 bases, leaving 10 bases between the germline ends.

With regard to this clonotype: A clone one base away is much larger, so this may be a read error. The chain joins TRBV25-1 to TRBJ1-1; D is ambiguous. CDR3 size: 11 residues. Germline CDR1 and CDR2: MGHDK and SYGVNS. The CDR3 protein is CAGSRNTEAFF. CDR3 bases: TGTGCCGGCAGCAGGAACACTGAAGCTTTCTTT. Full variable domain (outside the CDR3, taken from reference TRBV25-1 and TRBJ1-1): EADIYQTPRYLVIGTGKKITLECSQTMGHDKMYWYQQDPGMELHLIHYSYGVNSTEKGDLSSESTVSRIRTEHFPLTLESARPSHTSQYLCAGSRNTEAFFGQGTRLTVV.

This clonotype was detected many times. This rearrangement joins TRBV7-2 to TRBJ2-5; the D gene is possibly TRBD1 (5 bases). Germline V lookup: CDR1 SGHTA, CDR2 FQGNSA. The CDR3 has 16 amino acids. Trimming took off 7 bases at V and 2 bases at J, with 20 bases between the two ends. The CDR3 DNA is TGTGCCAGCACCCTGTTGGGTGGGGCTAAGCAAGAGACCCAGTACTTC. This gives the protein CASTLLGGAKQETQYF.

This chain uses TRBV7-9 with TRBJ1-2, with 9 bases lining up with TRBD1. V lost 5 bases to trimming and J lost 4 bases; unmatched junction nucleotides: 11. This CDR3 region has 16 residues. Germline V lookup: CDR1 SEHNR, CDR2 FQNEAQ (reference sequence). The CDR3 DNA sequence: TGTGCCAGCAGCCGAGCGGGACAGGGATTAGGCTATGGCTACACCTTC. The encoded protein is CASSRAGQGLGYGYTF. Supplemented by reference TRBV7-9 and TRBJ1-2, the full variable domain reads DTGVSQNPRHKITKRGQNVTFRCDPISEHNRLYWYRQTLGQGPEFLTYFQNEAQLEKSRLLSDRFSAERPKGSFSTLEIQRTEQGDSAMYLCASSRAGQGLGYGYTFGSGTRLTVV.

The chain employs TRBV12-3 or TRBV12-4 and TRBJ1-5, with TRBD1 matching 9 bases. There are 18 residues in the CDR3. V shed 3 bases, J shed 2 bases, and the junction held 11 bases outside the gene matches. Here the CDR3 DNA reads TGTGCCAGCAGTTTGAGGACAGGGGTGAGGGTGGGCAATCAGCCCCAGCATTTT. This codes for CASSLRTGVRVGNQPQHF.

In this sample, this clonotype turned up a few times. The rearrangement links TRBV19 to TRBJ2-3, with D uncertain. The CDR3 length is 11 residues. Trimming cost V 7 bases and J 6 bases, with 8 bases left between them. Looked up from germline, CDR1 is LNHDA and CDR2 is SQIVND (reference sequence). CDR3 loop: CASKLVDTQYF. In DNA form, the CDR3 reads TGTGCCAGTAAGCTAGTTGATACGCAGTATTTT.

This clonotype was seen more than once but under ten times. The chain carries TRBV12-3 or TRBV12-4 and TRBJ2-7, with D tentatively TRBD1 or TRBD2 (5 bases each). The CDR3 is 13 residues long. V was clipped by 8 bases and J by 2 bases, with 13 bases between them. The CDR3 sequence is CASGTFRPYEQYV. CDR3 nucleotides: TGTGCCAGCGGGACCTTCCGCCCCTACGAGCAGTACGTC.

To note about this clonotype: One end of the junction fails to match germline, which may point to a read error. This chain links TRBV28 with TRBJ2-6; D is perhaps TRBD1 (5 bases). Germline CDR1 reads MDHEN; CDR2 reads SYDVKM. The CDR3 totals 16 residues. The chain's CDR3 is CASSLDRHSGANILTF. The CDR3 nucleotides are TGTGCCAGCAGTTTAGACCGACACTCTGGGGCCAACATCCTGACTTTC. Together with reference TRBV28 and TRBJ2-6, the CDR3 gives the full variable domain: DVKVTQSSRYLVKRTGEKVFLECVQDMDHENMFWYRQDPGLGLRLIYFSYDVKMKEKGDIPEGYSVSREKKERFSLILESASTNQTSMYLCASSLDRHSGANILTFGAGSRLTVL.

In this sample, this clonotype turned up a few times. One end of the junction does not line up with germline, which may come from a read error. This sequence joins TRBV5-6 and TRBJ2-1; TRBD2 aligns across 13 bases. This CDR3 is built from 19 residues. Germline V gene lookup returns CDR1 SGHDT and CDR2 YYEEEE. The CDR3 spells CGSSQALGLAGDSYNEQFF. CDR3 DNA: TGTGGCAGCAGCCAAGCCCTCGGACTAGCGGGGGACTCCTACAATGAGCAGTTCTTC.

This clonotype was counted between two and nine times. The genes are TRBV14 and TRBJ2-2; unclear D gene. The CDR3 length is 13 residues. V was shortened by 3 bases and J by 7 bases, with 9 bases between the two germline ends. Germline V CDR1 and CDR2: SGHDN, FVKESK. Written as DNA, the CDR3 is TGTGCCAGCAGCCACTCTCATTACGGGGAGCTGTTTTTT. Encoded protein: CASSHSHYGELFF.

This clonotype was observed many times. The chain has TRBV20-1 and TRBJ2-7, with 7 bases matching TRBD1. Losses at the gene ends were 2 bases for V and 9 bases for J; bases not matched to a gene: 13. CDR3 length: 14 amino acids. Per germline, CDR1 DFQATT and CDR2 SNEGSKA (reference sequence). The DNA for the CDR3 is TGCAGTGCTAGACCGACTGGACAGGCCACGCTGCAGTACGTC. Encoded protein: CSARPTGQATLQYV.

The chain combines TRBV7-2 with TRBJ2-1, with D perhaps being TRBD1 or TRBD2 (5 bases each). CDR3 length equals 16 residues. In germline, CDR1 is SGHTA, CDR2 FQGNSA. Trimming stripped 5 bases from V and 1 base from J, with 15 bases between. CDR3 in DNA: TGTGCCAGCAGCGCCGTCCCGGGGCGGTCCTACAATGAGCAGTTCTTC. As protein: CASSAVPGRSYNEQFF.

This clonotype was seen ten or more times. This chain joins TRBV6-6 and TRBJ1-5; D gene ambiguous. Germline CDR1 reads MNHNY; CDR2 reads SVGAGI (reference sequence). V lost 0 bases to trimming and J lost 0 bases, with 6 bases between them. This CDR3 spans 15 amino acids. This CDR3 reads CASSYSRYSNQPQHF. The DNA for the CDR3 is TGTGCCAGCAGTTACTCCCGATATAGCAATCAGCCCCAGCATTTT.

The genes are TRBV6-2 or TRBV6-3 and TRBJ2-7; D uncertain. V was shortened by 2 bases and J by 2 bases, with 10 bases between the two germline ends. This CDR3 is built from 14 residues. The germline V gene has CDR1 MNHEY and CDR2 SVGEGT. For the CDR3, the DNA is TGTGCCAGCAGTTACGGACGGTTCGCCTACGAGCAGTACGTC. It codes for CASSYGRFAYEQYV.

Many counts were recorded for this clonotype. The chain carries TRBV20-1 and TRBJ2-3, with TRBD2 matching over 9 bases. Germline V gene lookup returns CDR1 DFQATT and CDR2 SNEGSKA (reference sequence). The CDR3 runs to 14 residues. V lost 6 bases and J lost 2; bases outside the gene matches: 6. The CDR3 coding sequence is TGCAGTGCGCCGACTAGCGGCCTCACAGATACGCAGTATTTT. Its translation: CSAPTSGLTDTQYF.

This clonotype came up a few times. The V call is TRBV6-1, the J call TRBJ2-7; 7 bases align to TRBD2. Germline trimming cut 4 bases from V and 4 bases from J; bases unmatched to any gene: 13. Germline assignment: CDR1 MNHNS and CDR2 SASEGT. The CDR3 is 16 residues long. CDR3 DNA: TGTGCCAGCAGTGCCCAGGGACTACCCCCTCCGTACGAGCAGTACGTC. Its protein product is CASSAQGLPPPYEQYV.

In its sample, this clonotype was seen many times. The chain couples TRBV27 to TRBJ2-7; 11 nucleotides align to TRBD2. Looked up from germline, CDR1 is MNHEY and CDR2 is SMNVEV (reference sequence). The CDR3 runs to 14 residues. V shed 7 bases and J 3 bases; nucleotides not matched to a gene: 5. The CDR3 region has the DNA TGTGCCAGCACATTAGCGGGGGGGAACTACGAGCAGTACGTC. This sequence encodes CASTLAGGNYEQYV.

The gene calls are TRBV6-1 and TRBJ2-5; 8 nucleotides match TRBD1. CDR3 length: 15 amino acids. The V segment lost 4 bases and the J segment 5 bases; nucleotides outside the gene matches: 9. Germline CDR1 is MNHNS and CDR2 is SASEGT. In DNA form, the CDR3 reads TGTGCCAGCAGTGGGCCCCCCAGGGGGCAGGAGACCCAGTACTTC. The encoded protein is CASSGPPRGQETQYF.

This clonotype showed up just a few times. The V gene is TRBV20-1, the J gene TRBJ2-5; D might be TRBD1 or TRBD2, each matching 6 bases. Germline V lookup: CDR1 DFQATT, CDR2 SNEGSKA (reference sequence). V was trimmed by 0 bases and J by 1 base, leaving 15 bases between them. The CDR3 extends over 16 amino acids. The DNA for the CDR3 is TGCAGTGCTAGAGATCCGAGGGGGGCCATCCAAGAGACCCAGTACTTC. Translation: CSARDPRGAIQETQYF.

Only a few counts were recorded for this clonotype. J is TRBJ1-1 and V is TRBV7-6; TRBD1 matches at 7 bases. V shed 2 bases and J 1 base; nucleotides not matched to a gene: 10. The germline gives CDR1 SGHVS, CDR2 FNYEAQ. The CDR3 contains 17 residues. The CDR3 DNA reads as TGTGCCAGCAGCTTATATGCCCCCTACAGGGGGAACACTGAAGCTTTCTTT. Translation: CASSLYAPYRGNTEAFF.